The clone carrying this T cell receptor (beta chain) showed up just once. Its target is unknown. This record comes from a study of shared clonotypes between healthy human individuals. Notes on the study in general: An expected dependence of interdonor clonotype sharing on sequencing depth was noted. A few donors held 4.5% to 5% of naive CD4 clonotypes in common.

The donors, healthy adults who were HIV-negative, had experienced no recent acute infections or vaccinations. As processed by the authors: Filtering differed since immunoSEQ provided only junctions, with no quality scores. TCRdb's copy holds only in-frame clones and misses some; the assay was immunoSEQ multiplex PCR. D and trimming come from the DNA, and the V and J calls and clone size come from that table. Here the sample spans a few million clones, 90% to 95% being singletons. Trimming shortened V by 3 bases and J by 3 bases, and 14 bases separated the two germline ends. Germline assignment: CDR1 LGHNA and CDR2 YSLEER. This CDR3 region has 16 residues.

The specimen was naive CD4+ T cells from PBMCs. Subset: CD45RA+ positively selected. The chain carries TRBV4-3 and TRBJ2-2; possible D gene TRBD2, 6 bases. The origin of this receptor is a man aged 18 to 29 in good health. Some clones in this sample may be carry-over from other donors' samples. CDR3 coding DNA: TGCGCCAGCAGCCAGCATCAGGCGGGGTACACCGGGGAGCTGTTTTTT. Protein product: CASSQHQAGYTGELFF.